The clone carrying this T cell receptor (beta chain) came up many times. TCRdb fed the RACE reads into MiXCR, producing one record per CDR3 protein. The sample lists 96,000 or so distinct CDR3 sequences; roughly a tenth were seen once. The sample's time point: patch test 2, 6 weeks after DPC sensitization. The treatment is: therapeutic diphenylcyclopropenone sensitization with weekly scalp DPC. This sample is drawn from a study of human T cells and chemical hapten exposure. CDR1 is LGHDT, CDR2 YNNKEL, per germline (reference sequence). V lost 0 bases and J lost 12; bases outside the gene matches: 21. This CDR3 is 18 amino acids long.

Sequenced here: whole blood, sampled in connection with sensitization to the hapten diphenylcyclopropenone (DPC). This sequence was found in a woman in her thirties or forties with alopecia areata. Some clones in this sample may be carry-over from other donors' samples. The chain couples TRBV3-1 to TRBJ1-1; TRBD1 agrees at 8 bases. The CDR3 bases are TGTGCCAGCAGCCAAGACCATAAGGGACAGGCCTTCCTCCCGAGGACTTTCTTT. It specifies CASSQDHKGQAFLPRTFF.